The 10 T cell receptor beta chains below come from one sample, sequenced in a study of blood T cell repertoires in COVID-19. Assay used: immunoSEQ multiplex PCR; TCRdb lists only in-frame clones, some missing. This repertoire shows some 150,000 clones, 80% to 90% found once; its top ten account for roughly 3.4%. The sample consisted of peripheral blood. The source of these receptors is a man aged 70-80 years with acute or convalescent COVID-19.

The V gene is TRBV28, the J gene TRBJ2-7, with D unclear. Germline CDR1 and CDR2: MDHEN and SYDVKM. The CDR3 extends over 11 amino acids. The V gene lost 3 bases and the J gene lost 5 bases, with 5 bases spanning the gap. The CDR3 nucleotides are TGTGCCAGCAGTTTTCGTCACGAGCAGTACTTC. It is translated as CASSFRHEQYF.

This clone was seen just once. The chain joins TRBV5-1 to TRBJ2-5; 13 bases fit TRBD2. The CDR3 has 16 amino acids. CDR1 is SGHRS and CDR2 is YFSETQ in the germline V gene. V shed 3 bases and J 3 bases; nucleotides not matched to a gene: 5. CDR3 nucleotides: TGCGCCAGCAGCTCCGGGACTAGCGGGGAAAAAGAGACCCAGTACTTC. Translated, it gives CASSSGTSGEKETQYF.

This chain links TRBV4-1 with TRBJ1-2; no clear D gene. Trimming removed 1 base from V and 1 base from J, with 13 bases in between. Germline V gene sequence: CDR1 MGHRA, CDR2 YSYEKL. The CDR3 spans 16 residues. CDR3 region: CASSQGDRGVNYGYTF. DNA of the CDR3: TGCGCCAGCAGCCAAGGGGATCGCGGGGTTAACTATGGCTACACCTTC.

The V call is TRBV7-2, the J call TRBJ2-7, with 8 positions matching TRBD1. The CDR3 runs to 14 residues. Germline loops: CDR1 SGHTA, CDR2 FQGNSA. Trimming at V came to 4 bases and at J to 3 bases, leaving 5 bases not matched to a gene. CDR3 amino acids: CASSSAGQVYEQYF. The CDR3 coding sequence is TGTGCCAGCAGCTCCGCGGGACAGGTCTACGAGCAGTACTTC.

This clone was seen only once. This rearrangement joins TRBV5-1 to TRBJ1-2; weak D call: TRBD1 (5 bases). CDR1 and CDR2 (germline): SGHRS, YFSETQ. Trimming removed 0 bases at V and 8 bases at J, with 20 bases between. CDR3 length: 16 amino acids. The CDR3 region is CASSLEGSGKVRGYTF. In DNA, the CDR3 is TGCGCCAGCAGCTTGGAAGGTTCAGGGAAGGTTCGGGGCTACACCTTC.

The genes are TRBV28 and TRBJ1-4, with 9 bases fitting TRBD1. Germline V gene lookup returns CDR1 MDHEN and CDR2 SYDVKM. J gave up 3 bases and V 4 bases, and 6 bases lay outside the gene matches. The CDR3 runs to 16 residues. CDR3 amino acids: CASSSTRQGANEKLFF. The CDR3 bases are TGTGCCAGCAGTTCGACCCGACAGGGGGCTAATGAAAAACTGTTTTTT.

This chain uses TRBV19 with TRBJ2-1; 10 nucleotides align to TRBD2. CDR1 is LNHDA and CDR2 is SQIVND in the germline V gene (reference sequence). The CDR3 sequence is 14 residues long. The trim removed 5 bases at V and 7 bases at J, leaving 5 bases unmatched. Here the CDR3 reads CASSPSLAGNEQFF. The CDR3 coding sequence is TGTGCCAGTAGTCCATCACTAGCGGGAAATGAGCAGTTCTTC.

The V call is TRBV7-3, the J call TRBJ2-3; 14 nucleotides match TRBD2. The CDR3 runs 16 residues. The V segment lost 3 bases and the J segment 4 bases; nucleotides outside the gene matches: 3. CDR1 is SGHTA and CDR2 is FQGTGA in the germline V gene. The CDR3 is CASSLGLAGAADTQYF. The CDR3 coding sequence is TGTGCCAGCAGCTTGGGACTAGCGGGAGCGGCAGATACGCAGTATTTT.

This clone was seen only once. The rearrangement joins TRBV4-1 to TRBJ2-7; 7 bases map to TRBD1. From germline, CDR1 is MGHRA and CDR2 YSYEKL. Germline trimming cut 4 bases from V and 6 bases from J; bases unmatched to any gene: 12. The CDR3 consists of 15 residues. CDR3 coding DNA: TGCGCCAGCAGCCTAGAGGGAGACAGGGTTGGCGAGCAGTACTTC. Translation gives CASSLEGDRVGEQYF.

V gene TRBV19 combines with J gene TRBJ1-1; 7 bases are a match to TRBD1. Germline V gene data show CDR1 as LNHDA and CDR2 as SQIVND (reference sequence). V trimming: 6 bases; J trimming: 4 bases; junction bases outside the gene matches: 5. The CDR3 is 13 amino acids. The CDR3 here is CASSDTGVTEAFF. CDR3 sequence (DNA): TGTGCCAGTAGCGACACAGGGGTCACTGAAGCTTTCTTT.